The source of this T cell receptor (beta chain) is a study of OX40 agonist ivuxolimab in advanced cancers. Sequencing was performed with immunoSEQ multiplex PCR; in TCRdb, only in-frame clones are kept and a portion is missing. There are tens of thousands of clones in the sample; around three quarters occur only once, and around 23% lies in the top ten. This clone occurred a few times. Germline-derived CDR1 and CDR2 are MNHEY and SVGAGI. V lost 10 bases, J lost 4 bases, and 14 bases lay in between. The CDR3 runs 14 residues. This chain uses TRBV6-5 with TRBJ1-6, with D hard to call. The sequences come from CD4+ or CD8+ T cells sorted from blood, collected in a trial of the OX40 agonist ivuxolimab. The origin of this receptor is an adult with an advanced solid tumor such as melanoma, head and neck, liver or kidney cancer. CDR3 residues: CATTGEEYNSPLHF. The CDR3 nucleotides are TGTGCCACCACCGGGGAGGAATATAATTCACCCCTCCACTTT.